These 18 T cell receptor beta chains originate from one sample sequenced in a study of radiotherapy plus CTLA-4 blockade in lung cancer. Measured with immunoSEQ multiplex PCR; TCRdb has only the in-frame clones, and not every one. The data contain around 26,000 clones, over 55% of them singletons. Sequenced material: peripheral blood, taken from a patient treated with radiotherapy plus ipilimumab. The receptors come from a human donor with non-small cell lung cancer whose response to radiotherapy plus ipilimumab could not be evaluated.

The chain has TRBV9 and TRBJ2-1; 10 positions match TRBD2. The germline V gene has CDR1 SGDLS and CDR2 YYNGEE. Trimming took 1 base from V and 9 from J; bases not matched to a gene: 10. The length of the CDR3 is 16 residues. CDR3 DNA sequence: TGTGCCAGCAGCGTACGGCTAGCGGGAGTCTTACGTGAGCAGTTCTTC. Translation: CASSVRLAGVLREQFF.

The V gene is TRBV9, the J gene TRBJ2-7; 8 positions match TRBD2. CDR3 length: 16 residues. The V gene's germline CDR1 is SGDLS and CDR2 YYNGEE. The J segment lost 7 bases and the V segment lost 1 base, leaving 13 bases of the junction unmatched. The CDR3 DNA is TGTGCCAGCAGCGTACGAATGACTAGCGCAAGAGGGGAGCAGTACTTC. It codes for CASSVRMTSARGEQYF.

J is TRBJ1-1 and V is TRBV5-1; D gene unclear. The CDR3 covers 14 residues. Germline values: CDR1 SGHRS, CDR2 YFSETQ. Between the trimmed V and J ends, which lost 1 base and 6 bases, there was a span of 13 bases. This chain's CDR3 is CASSLQARGAEAFF. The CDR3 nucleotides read TGCGCCAGCAGCTTGCAAGCCCGAGGAGCTGAAGCTTTCTTT.

CDR3 DNA sequence: TGTGCCAGCAGTTTATGGGGCATGAACACTGAAGCTTTCTTT. It translates to CASSLWGMNTEAFF. The chain links TRBV27 to TRBJ1-1; tentatively, D is TRBD1 (5 bases). The CDR3 sequence is 14 residues long. The germline V gene has CDR1 MNHEY and CDR2 SMNVEV (reference sequence). The ends were cut back, 1 base at V and 0 bases at J, with 6 bases in the middle.

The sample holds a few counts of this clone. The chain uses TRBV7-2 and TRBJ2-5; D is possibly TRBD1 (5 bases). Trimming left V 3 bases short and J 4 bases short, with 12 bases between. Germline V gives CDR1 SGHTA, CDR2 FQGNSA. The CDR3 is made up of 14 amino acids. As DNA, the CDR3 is TGTGCCAGCAGCTTTCAGCAGGGCGCAGAGACCCAGTACTTC. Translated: CASSFQQGAETQYF.

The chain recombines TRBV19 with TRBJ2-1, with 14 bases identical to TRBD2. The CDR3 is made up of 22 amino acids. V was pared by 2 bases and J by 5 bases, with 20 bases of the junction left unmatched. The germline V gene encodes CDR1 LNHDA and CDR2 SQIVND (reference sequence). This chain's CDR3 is CASSISSSRGLAGDQAHNEQFF. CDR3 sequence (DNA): TGTGCCAGTAGTATATCGTCTTCGAGGGGACTAGCGGGAGATCAAGCCCACAATGAGCAGTTCTTC.

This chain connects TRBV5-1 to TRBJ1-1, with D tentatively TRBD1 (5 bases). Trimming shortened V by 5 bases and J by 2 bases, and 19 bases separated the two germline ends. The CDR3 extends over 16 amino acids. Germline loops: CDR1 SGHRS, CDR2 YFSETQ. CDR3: CASSQGGYRGNTEAFF. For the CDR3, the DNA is TGCGCCAGCAGTCAGGGAGGGTACCGTGGTAACACTGAAGCTTTCTTT.

The CDR3 nucleotides read TGTGCCAGCAGCCGGGGACTAGCGGGAGTGAGCTCCTACGAGCAGTACTTC. Translation: CASSRGLAGVSSYEQYF. The V gene is TRBV5-5, the J gene TRBJ2-7; TRBD2 agrees at 14 bases. Unmatched junction bases numbered 6, after V lost 4 bases and J lost 0 bases. In germline, CDR1 is SGHKS, CDR2 YYEKEE (reference sequence). The CDR3 is 17 residues long.

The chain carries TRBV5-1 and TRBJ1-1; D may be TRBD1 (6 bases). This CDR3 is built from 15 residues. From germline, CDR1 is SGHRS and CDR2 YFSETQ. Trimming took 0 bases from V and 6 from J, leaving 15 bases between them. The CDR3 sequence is CASSLALGGDSEAFF. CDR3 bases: TGCGCCAGCAGCTTGGCCTTAGGGGGGGACTCTGAAGCTTTCTTT.

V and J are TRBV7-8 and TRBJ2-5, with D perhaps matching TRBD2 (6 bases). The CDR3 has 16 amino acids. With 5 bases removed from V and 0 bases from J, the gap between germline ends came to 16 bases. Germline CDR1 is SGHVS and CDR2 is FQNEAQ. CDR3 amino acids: CASSLRLGTNQETQYF. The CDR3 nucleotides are TGTGCCAGCAGCCTAAGACTAGGAACAAACCAAGAGACCCAGTACTTC.

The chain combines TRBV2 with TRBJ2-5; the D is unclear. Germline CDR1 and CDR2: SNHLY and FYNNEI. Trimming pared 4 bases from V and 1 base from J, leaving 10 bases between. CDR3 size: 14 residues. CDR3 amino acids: CASSVSTVQETQYF. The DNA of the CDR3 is TGTGCCAGCAGTGTTTCTACAGTCCAAGAGACCCAGTACTTC.

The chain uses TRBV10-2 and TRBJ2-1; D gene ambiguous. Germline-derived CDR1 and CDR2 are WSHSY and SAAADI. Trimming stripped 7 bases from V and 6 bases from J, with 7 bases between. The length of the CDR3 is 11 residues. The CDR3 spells CASIYRNEQFF. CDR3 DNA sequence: TGCGCCAGCATCTACCGCAATGAGCAGTTCTTC.

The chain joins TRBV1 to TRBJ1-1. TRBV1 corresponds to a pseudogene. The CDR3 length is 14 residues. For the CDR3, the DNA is TGCACCAGCAGCCAAGAAAGGAGGTTCACTGAAGCTTTCTTT. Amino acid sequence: CTSSQERRFTEAFF.

The CDR3 DNA follows: TGCGCCAGCAGCCGTGGGGGGGAGGGGTCCCACGAGCAGTACTTC. Its protein is CASSRGGEGSHEQYF. The chain combines TRBV5-1 with TRBJ2-7; TRBD2 matches at 7 bases. Germline V gene data show CDR1 as SGHRS and CDR2 as YFSETQ. J lost 5 bases, V lost 4 bases, and 12 bases had no gene match. The CDR3 length is 15 residues.

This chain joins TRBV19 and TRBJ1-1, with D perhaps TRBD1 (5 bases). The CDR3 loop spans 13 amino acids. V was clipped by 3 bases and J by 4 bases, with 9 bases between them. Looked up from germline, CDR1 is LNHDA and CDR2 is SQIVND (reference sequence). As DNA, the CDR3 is TGTGCCAGTAGTATCATCGGGGGCACTGAAGCTTTCTTT. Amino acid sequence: CASSIIGGTEAFF.

CDR3 sequence: CASSPRDRGLVSDTQYF. In DNA, the CDR3 is TGCGCCAGCAGCCCCCGGGACAGGGGGTTAGTCTCAGATACGCAGTATTTT. V and J are TRBV5-1 and TRBJ2-3; TRBD1 matches at 11 bases. V was clipped by 4 bases and J by 4 bases; unmatched bases: 11. In germline, CDR1 is SGHRS, CDR2 YFSETQ. The CDR3 is 17 residues long. Using reference TRBV5-1 and TRBJ2-3 for the parts outside the CDR3, the full variable domain is KAGVTQTPRYLIKTRGQQVTLSCSPISGHRSVSWYQQTPGQGLQFLFEYFSETQRNKGNFPGRFSGRQFSNSRSEMNVSTLELGDSALYLCASSPRDRGLVSDTQYFGPGTRLTVL.

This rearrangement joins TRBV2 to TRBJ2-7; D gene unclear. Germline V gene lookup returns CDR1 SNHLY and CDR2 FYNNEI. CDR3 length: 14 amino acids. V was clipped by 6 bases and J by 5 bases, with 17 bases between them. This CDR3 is CASSEESFPDEQYF. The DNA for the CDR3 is TGTGCCAGCAGCGAGGAATCCTTCCCGGACGAGCAGTACTTC.

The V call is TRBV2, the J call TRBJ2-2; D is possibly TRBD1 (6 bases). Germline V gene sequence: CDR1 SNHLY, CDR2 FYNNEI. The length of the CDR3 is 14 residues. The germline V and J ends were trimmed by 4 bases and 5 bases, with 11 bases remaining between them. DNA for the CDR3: TGTGCCAGCAGTGCGCCTAGGGGGACCGGGGAGCTGTTTTTT. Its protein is CASSAPRGTGELFF.